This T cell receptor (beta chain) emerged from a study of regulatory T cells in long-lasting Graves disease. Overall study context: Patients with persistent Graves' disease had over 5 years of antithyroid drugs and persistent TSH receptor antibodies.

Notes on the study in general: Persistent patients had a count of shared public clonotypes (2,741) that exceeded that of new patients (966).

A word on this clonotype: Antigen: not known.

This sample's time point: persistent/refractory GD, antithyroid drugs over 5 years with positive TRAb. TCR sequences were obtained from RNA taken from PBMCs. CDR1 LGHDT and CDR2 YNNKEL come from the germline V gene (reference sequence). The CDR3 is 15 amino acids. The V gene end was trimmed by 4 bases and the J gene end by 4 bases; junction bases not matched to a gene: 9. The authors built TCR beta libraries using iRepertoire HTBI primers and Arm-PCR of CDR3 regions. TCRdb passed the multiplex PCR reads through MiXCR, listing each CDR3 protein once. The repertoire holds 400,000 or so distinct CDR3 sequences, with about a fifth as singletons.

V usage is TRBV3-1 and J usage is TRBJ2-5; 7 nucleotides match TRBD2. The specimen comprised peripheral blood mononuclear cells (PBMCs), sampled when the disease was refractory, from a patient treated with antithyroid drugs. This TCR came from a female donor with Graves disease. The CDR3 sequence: CASSPLGDYPETQYF. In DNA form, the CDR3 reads TGTGCCAGCAGCCCTTTAGGGGACTACCCAGAGACCCAGTACTTC.